This record looks at one TCR beta chain sequence and its context. Its antigen is unidentified. For every TCR library, roughly 3.5 ug of total RNA was used. After re-calling the 5' RACE reads, TCRdb lists one entry per CDR3 protein, DNA absent. The sample holds a few hundred thousand distinct CDR3 sequences. From germline, CDR1 is DFQATT and CDR2 SNEGSKA (reference sequence). The length of the CDR3 is 15 residues. This record comes from a study of monozygotic twins with inflammatory bowel disease. General study findings and limits: Especially with disease activity, IBD patients had fewer clonotypes in common with others than healthy twins did.

The specimen was blood. This chain connects TRBV20-1 to TRBJ1-5. The receptor was isolated from a human donor with ulcerative colitis or Crohn's disease, or a healthy co-twin of an affected twin (not recorded which). CDR3: CSASPGTGEHQPQHF.